A selection of T cell receptor beta chains follows, all from one sample in a study of cytomegalovirus exposure and HLA in healthy donors. TCRdb keeps only in-frame clones here, not all; method: immunoSEQ multiplex PCR. This sample has under 150,000 clones; 75% to 85% occur once, and the top ten carry approximately 4%. Specimen: PBMCs. These receptors were collected from a man younger than 40 in good health and CMV-seropositive. CDR3s include the opening cysteine and the closing phenylalanine or tryptophan. The D gene is left open where the match is weak. The size of a clone is reported for some rows only, either as once, few or many, or as a class for expanded clones.

clone size: few; D gene: TRBD1; J gene: TRBJ2-1; V gene: TRBV27; CDR3 protein: CASSLYRGSYNEQFF; CDR3 DNA: TGTGCCAGCAGTTTATACAGGGGGTCCTACAATGAGCAGTTCTTC
clone size: -; D gene: -; J gene: TRBJ2-3; V gene: TRBV5-1; CDR3 protein: CASSFAGGGTDTQYF; CDR3 DNA: TGCGCCAGCAGCTTTGCGGGCGGGGGCACAGATACGCAGTATTTT
clone size: -; D gene: -; J gene: TRBJ2-7; V gene: TRBV2; CDR3 protein: CASSEVKDSNYEQYF; CDR3 DNA: TGTGCCAGCAGTGAAGTTAAGGACTCGAACTACGAGCAGTACTTC
clone size: -; D gene: TRBD1; J gene: TRBJ1-2; V gene: TRBV6-5; CDR3 protein: CASSLRGRNGGYTF; CDR3 DNA: TGTGCCAGCAGTTTGAGGGGGCGAAATGGGGGCTACACCTTC
clone size: few; D gene: TRBD2; J gene: TRBJ2-1; V gene: TRBV5-6; CDR3 protein: CASSPRTSGRGINEQFF; CDR3 DNA: TGTGCCAGCAGCCCCCGGACTAGCGGGAGAGGTATCAATGAGCAGTTCTTC
clone size: -; D gene: TRBD2; J gene: TRBJ2-1; V gene: TRBV2; CDR3 protein: CASSEYLAGDEQFF; CDR3 DNA: TGTGCCAGCAGTGAATATTTAGCGGGGGATGAGCAGTTCTTC
clone size: -; D gene: TRBD1; J gene: TRBJ2-5; V gene: TRBV19; CDR3 protein: CASSIGQGVETQYF; CDR3 DNA: TGTGCCAGTAGTATCGGGCAGGGGGTAGAGACCCAGTACTTC
clone size: -; D gene: TRBD2; J gene: TRBJ2-3; V gene: TRBV4-2; CDR3 protein: CASSQQGLGTDTQYF; CDR3 DNA: TGTGCCAGCAGCCAACAGGGACTAGGCACAGATACGCAGTATTTT
clone size: few; D gene: -; J gene: TRBJ2-5; V gene: TRBV20-1; CDR3 protein: CSAVKSETQYF; CDR3 DNA: TGCAGTGCTGTTAAATCAGAGACCCAGTACTTC
clone size: -; D gene: -; J gene: TRBJ2-3; V gene: TRBV5-8; CDR3 protein: CASSPRTSSHPHFTDTQYF; CDR3 DNA: TGTGCCAGCAGCCCCAGGACATCCTCTCACCCCCACTTCACAGATACGCAGTATTTT
clone size: -; D gene: TRBD2; J gene: TRBJ2-1; V gene: TRBV6-6; CDR3 protein: CASSAGLAGGDEQFF; CDR3 DNA: TGTGCCAGCAGTGCCGGACTAGCGGGGGGTGATGAGCAGTTCTTC
clone size: few; D gene: -; J gene: TRBJ1-5; V gene: TRBV6-5; CDR3 protein: CASSPYRTSNQPQHF; CDR3 DNA: TGTGCCAGCAGTCCCTACAGGACCAGCAATCAGCCCCAGCATTTT
clone size: -; D gene: TRBD2; J gene: TRBJ2-2; V gene: TRBV7-2; CDR3 protein: CASSLPRGAWGGELFF; CDR3 DNA: TGTGCCAGCAGCTTACCGCGGGGGGCCTGGGGCGGGGAGCTGTTTTTT
clone size: few; D gene: TRBD1; J gene: TRBJ2-7; V gene: TRBV5-1; CDR3 protein: CARLPHIRTGPHYEQYF; CDR3 DNA: TGCGCCAGGCTCCCCCATATCAGGACAGGCCCTCACTACGAGCAGTACTTC
clone size: -; D gene: -; J gene: TRBJ1-4; V gene: TRBV5-1; CDR3 protein: CASSLAGGYEKLFF; CDR3 DNA: TGCGCCAGCAGCTTGGCCGGCGGCTATGAAAAACTGTTTTTT
clone size: -; D gene: -; J gene: TRBJ1-1; V gene: TRBV27; CDR3 protein: CASSHLGGMRAEAFF; CDR3 DNA: TGTGCCAGCAGCCACTTGGGGGGGATGAGGGCTGAAGCTTTCTTT
clone size: -; D gene: -; J gene: TRBJ2-4; V gene: TRBV28; CDR3 protein: CASSLLAKNSQYF; CDR3 DNA: TGTGCCAGCAGTCTCCTAGCCAAAAACAGTCAGTACTTC
clone size: -; D gene: TRBD2; J gene: TRBJ2-1; V gene: TRBV11-3; CDR3 protein: CASSLDPTSDEQFF; CDR3 DNA: TGTGCCAGCAGCTTAGATCCCACTAGCGATGAGCAGTTCTTC
clone size: few; D gene: TRBD1; J gene: TRBJ2-2; V gene: TRBV19; CDR3 protein: CASRRDSGTGELFF; CDR3 DNA: TGTGCCAGTAGACGGGACAGCGGCACCGGGGAGCTGTTTTTT
clone size: -; D gene: TRBD2; J gene: TRBJ2-5; V gene: TRBV5-1; CDR3 protein: CASSQTSSGETQYF; CDR3 DNA: TGCGCCAGCAGCCAGACTAGCTCGGGGGAGACCCAGTACTTC
clone size: few; D gene: TRBD1; J gene: TRBJ2-6; V gene: TRBV5-6; CDR3 protein: CASSLEGTGGRGANVLTF; CDR3 DNA: TGTGCCAGCAGCTTGGAGGGGACAGGGGGGAGAGGGGCCAACGTCCTGACTTTC
clone size: few; D gene: TRBD1; J gene: TRBJ1-1; V gene: TRBV11-2; CDR3 protein: CASSLRQGAEAFF; CDR3 DNA: TGTGCCAGCAGCTTAAGACAGGGGGCTGAAGCTTTCTTT
clone size: -; D gene: -; J gene: TRBJ1-5; V gene: TRBV2; CDR3 protein: CASSEALRGGQPQHF; CDR3 DNA: TGTGCCAGCAGTGAAGCGCTTCGGGGTGGTCAGCCCCAGCATTTT
clone size: -; D gene: TRBD1; J gene: TRBJ1-1; V gene: TRBV28; CDR3 protein: CASSSGDRGTEAFF; CDR3 DNA: TGTGCCAGCAGTTCCGGGGACAGGGGCACTGAAGCTTTCTTT
clone size: -; D gene: -; J gene: TRBJ2-1; V gene: TRBV7-8; CDR3 protein: CASREADEQFF; CDR3 DNA: TGTGCCAGTCGAGAGGCCGATGAGCAGTTCTTC
clone size: -; D gene: -; J gene: TRBJ2-5; V gene: TRBV7-2; CDR3 protein: CASSRTRVGQETQYF; CDR3 DNA: TGTGCCAGCAGCCGGACGAGGGTGGGGCAAGAGACCCAGTACTTC
clone size: once; D gene: TRBD1; J gene: TRBJ1-1; V gene: TRBV11-3; CDR3 protein: CASSLEDRARAFF; CDR3 DNA: TGTGCCAGCAGCTTAGAGGACAGGGCTCGTGCTTTCTTT
clone size: -; D gene: TRBD1; J gene: TRBJ2-3; V gene: TRBV18; CDR3 protein: CASSRDRYTDTQYF; CDR3 DNA: TGTGCCAGCTCTCGGGACAGATACACAGATACGCAGTATTTT
clone size: -; D gene: -; J gene: TRBJ2-7; V gene: TRBV7-2; CDR3 protein: CASTPAQGTTYEQYF; CDR3 DNA: TGTGCCAGCACCCCCGCCCAGGGGACAACCTACGAGCAGTACTTC
clone size: -; D gene: TRBD1; J gene: TRBJ2-7; V gene: TRBV28; CDR3 protein: CASSSRTGFYEQYF; CDR3 DNA: TGTGCCAGCAGTTCCCGGACAGGGTTCTACGAGCAGTACTTC
clone size: -; D gene: TRBD1; J gene: TRBJ1-2; V gene: TRBV11-3; CDR3 protein: CASSLRGGGYTF; CDR3 DNA: TGTGCCAGCAGCTTAAGAGGGGGCGGCTACACCTTC
clone size: -; D gene: TRBD2; J gene: TRBJ2-5; V gene: TRBV19; CDR3 protein: CASSIDRLAGKETQYF; CDR3 DNA: TGTGCCAGTAGTATAGATCGGCTAGCGGGGAAAGAGACCCAGTACTTC
clone size: -; D gene: -; J gene: TRBJ1-6; V gene: TRBV12-2; CDR3 protein: CASRRDLRDRGSYNSPLHF; CDR3 DNA: TGTGCAAGTCGCCGAGATCTCCGGGACAGAGGCTCCTATAATTCACCCCTCCACTTT
clone size: -; D gene: -; J gene: TRBJ2-7; V gene: TRBV5-6; CDR3 protein: CASSLRGIGSEQYF; CDR3 DNA: TGTGCCAGCAGCTTGCGGGGGATAGGATCCGAGCAGTACTTC
clone size: -; D gene: -; J gene: TRBJ1-2; V gene: TRBV7-2; CDR3 protein: CASSLVGYGYTF; CDR3 DNA: TGTGCCAGCAGCTTAGTCGGCTATGGCTACACCTTC
clone size: once; D gene: TRBD1; J gene: TRBJ1-5; V gene: TRBV28; CDR3 protein: CASSVTTGGNQPQHF; CDR3 DNA: TGTGCCAGCAGTGTAACCACAGGGGGAAATCAGCCCCAGCATTTT
clone size: few; D gene: -; J gene: TRBJ2-5; V gene: TRBV5-6; CDR3 protein: CASIRELWRGQETQYF; CDR3 DNA: TGTGCCAGCATTCGAGAGCTCTGGCGGGGCCAAGAGACCCAGTACTTC
clone size: -; D gene: TRBD2; J gene: TRBJ2-1; V gene: TRBV10-3; CDR3 protein: CATGGVVSSNEQFF; CDR3 DNA: TGTGCCACCGGGGGGGTGGTAAGCAGCAATGAGCAGTTCTTC
clone size: -; D gene: -; J gene: TRBJ1-5; V gene: TRBV2; CDR3 protein: CASSELSVWKNQPQHF; CDR3 DNA: TGTGCCAGCAGTGAATTGAGCGTCTGGAAAAATCAGCCCCAGCATTTT
clone size: -; D gene: TRBD2; J gene: TRBJ2-7; V gene: TRBV9; CDR3 protein: CASSVSGISYEQYF; CDR3 DNA: TGTGCCAGCAGCGTTAGCGGGATCTCCTACGAGCAGTACTTC
clone size: -; D gene: -; J gene: TRBJ1-5; V gene: TRBV6-4; CDR3 protein: CASSADSSNQPQHF; CDR3 DNA: TGTGCCAGCAGTGCGGACAGTAGCAATCAGCCCCAGCATTTT
clone size: -; D gene: -; J gene: TRBJ2-3; V gene: TRBV13; CDR3 protein: CASSFGLSADTQYF; CDR3 DNA: TGTGCCAGCAGCTTCGGACTATCTGCAGATACGCAGTATTTT
clone size: -; D gene: -; J gene: TRBJ2-1; V gene: TRBV30; CDR3 protein: CAWSLGLVNEQFF; CDR3 DNA: TGTGCCTGGAGTTTGGGGCTCGTCAATGAGCAGTTCTTC
clone size: -; D gene: TRBD1; J gene: TRBJ1-4; V gene: TRBV19; CDR3 protein: CASSDRPGGAEKLFF; CDR3 DNA: TGTGCCAGTAGTGACCGCCCAGGGGGAGCTGAAAAACTGTTTTTT
clone size: few; D gene: TRBD2; J gene: TRBJ2-3; V gene: TRBV2; CDR3 protein: CASSDGLAVSTDTQYF; CDR3 DNA: TGTGCCAGCAGTGATGGGCTAGCGGTAAGCACAGATACGCAGTATTTT
clone size: -; D gene: TRBD1; J gene: TRBJ1-3; V gene: TRBV15; CDR3 protein: CATSRDRGLGNTIYF; CDR3 DNA: TGTGCCACCAGCAGAGATAGGGGGCTTGGAAACACCATATATTTT
clone size: -; D gene: TRBD2; J gene: TRBJ2-7; V gene: TRBV14; CDR3 protein: CASSQAKLTRGGYEQYF; CDR3 DNA: TGTGCCAGCAGCCAAGCGAAATTGACTCGCGGGGGTTACGAGCAGTACTTC
clone size: -; D gene: -; J gene: TRBJ2-6; V gene: TRBV19; CDR3 protein: CASSPGHRSGANGLTF; CDR3 DNA: TGTGCCAGTAGCCCGGGACATCGCTCTGGGGCCAACGGCCTGACTTTC
clone size: -; D gene: TRBD1; J gene: TRBJ1-1; V gene: TRBV7-2; CDR3 protein: CASSFDRGGRAFF; CDR3 DNA: TGTGCCAGCAGCTTCGACAGGGGGGGGAGAGCTTTCTTT
clone size: -; D gene: -; J gene: TRBJ2-5; V gene: TRBV6-5; CDR3 protein: CASSYFYPTSQETQYF; CDR3 DNA: TGTGCCAGCAGTTACTTCTATCCAACCTCCCAAGAGACCCAGTACTTC
clone size: -; D gene: TRBD2; J gene: TRBJ2-1; V gene: TRBV19; CDR3 protein: CASSPPAGGLRNEQFF; CDR3 DNA: TGTGCCAGTAGTCCTCCAGCGGGAGGGCTCCGCAATGAGCAGTTCTTC
clone size: -; D gene: -; J gene: TRBJ2-7; V gene: TRBV7-2; CDR3 protein: CASSLAGARSTYEQYF; CDR3 DNA: TGTGCCAGCAGCTTAGCAGGGGCAAGGTCGACCTACGAGCAGTACTTC
clone size: -; D gene: -; J gene: TRBJ1-2; V gene: TRBV7-2; CDR3 protein: CASSYETGTPFHGYTF; CDR3 DNA: TGTGCCAGCAGCTACGAAACCGGGACTCCGTTTCATGGCTACACCTTC
clone size: -; D gene: TRBD1; J gene: TRBJ2-7; V gene: TRBV4-1; CDR3 protein: CASSPYPGQGSSSGQYF; CDR3 DNA: TGCGCCAGCAGCCCGTATCCGGGACAGGGGTCTAGCTCCGGACAGTACTTC
clone size: -; D gene: TRBD1; J gene: TRBJ1-6; V gene: TRBV5-1; CDR3 protein: CASSLVSGQDDSPLHF; CDR3 DNA: TGCGCCAGCAGCTTGGTGTCCGGACAGGATGACTCACCCCTCCACTTT
clone size: -; D gene: -; J gene: TRBJ1-6; V gene: TRBV28; CDR3 protein: CASSPGLRGSPLHF; CDR3 DNA: TGTGCCAGCAGCCCCGGGCTAAGAGGGAGTCCCCTCCACTTT
clone size: -; D gene: TRBD2; J gene: TRBJ2-7; V gene: TRBV11-2; CDR3 protein: CASSLRLAGVYEQYF; CDR3 DNA: TGTGCCAGCAGCCTGAGACTAGCGGGAGTCTACGAGCAGTACTTC
clone size: -; D gene: TRBD1; J gene: TRBJ2-3; V gene: TRBV13; CDR3 protein: CASSIHNRGGTDTQYF; CDR3 DNA: TGTGCCAGCAGCATACATAACAGGGGCGGGACAGATACGCAGTATTTT